This record concerns one T cell receptor (beta chain) sequence. Its antigen remains unknown. The V end lost 3 bases, the J end lost 8 bases, and 20 bases lay between the germline ends. CDR3 length: 16 amino acids. Some clones are missing from TCRdb's copy, which holds only in-frame ones; the method was immunoSEQ multiplex PCR. The repertoire consists of approximately 530,000 clones, with about 96% occurring once and the leading ten covering approximately 0.067%. This sample is part of a study of shared clonotypes between healthy human individuals. Study-level findings and limits: Memory subsets had estimated richness that was generally smaller than that of naive subsets.

Sequenced input: naive CD4+ T cells sorted from blood. Subset noted: CD45RA+ positively selected. The origin of this receptor is a woman aged 25 to 39 in good health. The gene calls are TRBV23-1 and TRBJ2-1; a weak D match, TRBD2 (6 bases). TRBV23-1 is placed among ORFs of uncertain function. Here the CDR3 reads CASSHAPGLGRHEQFF. CDR3 in DNA: TGCGCCAGCAGTCATGCACCGGGACTGGGGCGGCATGAGCAGTTCTTC.